The 26 T cell receptor beta chains presented below share a single source sample, sequenced in a study of post-analysis software for immune sequencing data. General observations from the study: Relative to controls, patients had about five TRBV segments at higher frequency, with TRBV5-6, TRBV5-1 and TRBV20-1 among these.

Antigens of these TCRs are unknown. The library was made from cDNA and included unique molecular identifiers. From the PCR reads, TCRdb called clonotypes with MiXCR, one entry per CDR3 protein. The repertoire holds about 540,000 distinct CDR3 sequences, 34% seen once, with under 7% in the top ten. Sequenced material: blood. These receptor sequences come from a girl aged 2-17 years with multiple sclerosis.

The V and J genes are TRBV5-1 and TRBJ2-1, with a possible D match to TRBD2 (6 bases). V shed 2 bases and J shed 12 bases, with 15 bases lying between them. Germline values: CDR1 SGHRS, CDR2 YFSETQ. This CDR3 contains 13 residues. DNA for the CDR3: TGCGCCAGCAGCTTAATCCTCGCCGGGGGGCAGTTCTTC. Translating gives CASSLILAGGQFF.

This clonotype was found a few times. This chain connects TRBV5-4 to TRBJ2-7, with 7 nucleotides matching TRBD1. Germline V gene lookup returns CDR1 SGHNT and CDR2 YYREEE (reference sequence). The CDR3 contains 13 residues. Germline trimming cut 1 base from V and 2 bases from J; bases unmatched to any gene: 0. CDR3 residues: CASSLQGAYEQYF. The CDR3 DNA reads TGTGCCAGCAGCTTGCAGGGGGCCTACGAGCAGTACTTC.

J is TRBJ2-1 and V is TRBV28, with 8 bases lining up with TRBD1. V trimming: 6 bases; J trimming: 8 bases; junction bases outside the gene matches: 9. The CDR3 consists of 14 residues. Per germline, CDR1 MDHEN and CDR2 SYDVKM. CDR3 bases: TGTGCCAGCAGCGGGACAGGCATCGGATATGAGCAGTTCTTC. Translation: CASSGTGIGYEQFF.

This clonotype showed up just a few times. The chain has TRBV25-1 and TRBJ2-7; no clear D gene. The DNA end favors TRBJ2-5, so the J call may be wrong. The CDR3 length is 14 residues. The germline CDR1 and CDR2 sequences are MGHDK and SYGVNS. The CDR3 here is CASSELDRRETQYF. CDR3 sequence (DNA): TGTGCCAGCAGTGAATTGGATAGGCGGGAGACCCAGTACTTC.

The rearrangement joins TRBV7-2 to TRBJ2-7; D may be TRBD2 (6 bases). The CDR3 contains 14 residues. Trimming cost V 1 base and J 4 bases, with 11 bases left between them. Germline lookup yields CDR1 SGHTA and CDR2 FQGNSA. The CDR3 region is CASSLVAGKYEQYF. The CDR3 nucleotides read TGTGCCAGCAGCTTAGTCGCGGGGAAGTACGAGCAGTACTTC.

This clonotype has more than one count but fewer than ten. The chain is built from TRBV15 and TRBJ2-1; tentative D call: TRBD2 (6 bases). CDR1 is LNHNV and CDR2 is YYDKDF in the germline V gene (reference sequence). This CDR3 region has 14 residues. V lost 0 bases and J 8 bases, leaving 11 bases between the germline ends. The CDR3 protein is CATSREGREDEQFF. The DNA for the CDR3 is TGTGCCACCAGCAGAGAGGGCAGGGAGGATGAGCAGTTCTTC.

This chain uses TRBV12-3 or TRBV12-4 with TRBJ1-5, with D possibly TRBD1 on 5 matching bases. This CDR3 has 13 amino acids. Trimming stripped 5 bases from V and 3 bases from J, with 8 bases between. This CDR3 is CASSVGVNQPQHF. CDR3 DNA: TGTGCCAGCAGTGTAGGGGTCAATCAGCCCCAGCATTTT.

This clonotype came up a few times. The chain employs TRBV6-4 and TRBJ2-4; D unresolved. The CDR3 has 16 residues. Germline CDR1 is MRHNA and CDR2 is SNTAGT. Between the trimmed V and J ends, which lost 4 bases and 0 bases, there was a span of 13 bases. CDR3 sequence (DNA): TGTGCCAGCAGTGCAAGTGCGACTTTAGCCAAAAACATTCAGTACTTC. Translation gives CASSASATLAKNIQYF.

As regards this clonotype: The germline gene is not matched at one end of the junction; a read error may be the cause. This chain connects TRBV7-9 to TRBJ2-6, with a possible D match to TRBD1 (5 bases). The CDR3 is 14 residues long. Germline loops: CDR1 SEHNR, CDR2 FQNEAQ (reference sequence). CDR3 DNA sequence: TGTGCCAGCAGCTTAGCTGCTGGGGCCAACGTCCAGACTTTC. It yields the protein CASSLAAGANVQTF. Drawing the rest from reference TRBV7-9 and TRBJ2-6, the complete variable domain is DTGVSQNPRHKITKRGQNVTFRCDPISEHNRLYWYRQTLGQGPEFLTYFQNEAQLEKSRLLSDRFSAERPKGSFSTLEIQRTEQGDSAMYLCASSLAAGANVQTFGAGSRLTVL.

The chain recombines TRBV27 with TRBJ1-1; the D is unclear. Germline loops: CDR1 MNHEY, CDR2 SMNVEV (reference sequence). This CDR3 is built from 15 residues. V was pared by 0 bases and J by 1 base, with 9 bases between. The chain's CDR3 is CASSLSTATNTEAFF. The CDR3 DNA follows: TGTGCCAGCAGTTTATCAACGGCTACGAACACTGAAGCTTTCTTT.

In this sample, this clonotype turned up a few times. The V gene is TRBV6-6, the J gene TRBJ1-2; D might be TRBD1 (6 bases). This CDR3 has 12 amino acids. V was trimmed by 7 bases and J by 5 bases, leaving 11 bases between them. The germline CDR1 and CDR2 sequences are MNHNY and SVGAGI (reference sequence). For the CDR3, the DNA is TGTGCCAGCAATCGGGACAATTATGGCTACACCTTC. Its translation: CASNRDNYGYTF.

The rearrangement uses TRBV5-1 and TRBJ2-3; 8 nucleotides agree with TRBD2. V was clipped by 4 bases and J by 4 bases; unmatched bases: 14. This CDR3 region has 17 residues. Germline lookup yields CDR1 SGHRS and CDR2 YFSETQ. The CDR3 coding sequence is TGCGCCAGCAGCCTCGAACCAGCGGGGGTTATCTCAGATACGCAGTATTTT. Its translation is CASSLEPAGVISDTQYF.

This chain joins TRBV20-1 and TRBJ2-3; D perhaps matches TRBD1 (6 bases). V dropped 0 bases and J dropped 2 bases, with 15 bases sitting between them. Germline lookup yields CDR1 DFQATT and CDR2 SNEGSKA (reference sequence). The CDR3 has 16 residues. DNA for the CDR3: TGCAGTGCTAGAGATAGTGGGGGCCGGCACACAGATACGCAGTATTTT. Protein sequence: CSARDSGGRHTDTQYF.

This clonotype was seen a few times. CDR3 sequence (DNA): TGCGCCAGCAGCTTGGATCCCTCCCGCTACGAGCAGTACTTC. Its translation is CASSLDPSRYEQYF. J is TRBJ2-5 and V is TRBV5-1; D not certain. The DNA end favors TRBJ2-7, so the J call may be wrong. The CDR3 loop spans 14 amino acids. The germline V gene has CDR1 SGHRS and CDR2 YFSETQ.

There are a few counts of this clonotype. This chain links TRBV7-2 with TRBJ2-1; unclear D gene. Germline V CDR1 and CDR2: SGHTA, FQGNSA. This CDR3 has 14 amino acids. V was trimmed by 5 bases and J by 4 bases, leaving 12 bases between them. The CDR3: CASSPRNSYNEQFF. The CDR3, as DNA: TGTGCCAGCAGCCCAAGGAACAGTTACAATGAGCAGTTCTTC.

The chain is built from TRBV20-1 and TRBJ2-2; the D call may be TRBD1 or TRBD2 (5 bases each). The length of the CDR3 is 14 residues. V was cut by 3 bases and J by 2 bases, with 10 bases left in between. Germline CDR1 reads DFQATT; CDR2 reads SNEGSKA (reference sequence). The CDR3 bases are TGCAGTGCTAGCGGGGCCCTAAACACCGGGGAGCTGTTTTTT. Translation gives CSASGALNTGELFF.

The genes are TRBV3-1 and TRBJ2-3; D is ambiguous. V was pared by 5 bases and J by 2 bases, with 14 bases between. CDR1 LGHDT and CDR2 YNNKEL come from the germline V gene (reference sequence). The CDR3 loop spans 15 amino acids. In nucleotides, the CDR3 is TGTGCCAGCAGCTCACGGTTGGGCCACACAGATACGCAGTATTTT. Its translation is CASSSRLGHTDTQYF.

This clonotype was recorded a few times. The chain uses TRBV4-1 and TRBJ2-7; D might be TRBD1 or TRBD2, each matching 5 bases. V lost 0 bases and J lost 5, with 11 bases in between. The germline V gene has CDR1 MGHRA and CDR2 YSYEKL. The CDR3 is 14 amino acids. CDR3 bases: TGCGCCAGCAGCCAAGATCCAGGGCGGGACGAGCAGTACTTC. This encodes CASSQDPGRDEQYF.

The sample holds many counts of this clonotype. This rearrangement joins TRBV12-3 or TRBV12-4 to TRBJ2-1; weak D call: TRBD2 (5 bases). CDR3 length: 14 residues. The V and J ends lost 3 bases and 3 bases respectively, with 9 bases between them. The CDR3 nucleotides read TGTGCCAGCAGTTTGGATGCGGGCTACAATGAGCAGTTCTTC. Encoded protein: CASSLDAGYNEQFF.

V gene TRBV29-1 combines with J gene TRBJ2-1, with 9 nucleotides matching TRBD1. The CDR3 spans 14 residues. V lost 5 bases and J lost 2; bases outside the gene matches: 4. Germline assignment: CDR1 SQVTM and CDR2 ANQGSEA. In DNA form, the CDR3 reads TGCAGCGTTTGGACAGGGGACCCCTACAATGAGCAGTTCTTC. It yields the protein CSVWTGDPYNEQFF.

This clonotype has only a few counts. V is TRBV5-5 and J is TRBJ2-1; no definite D call. Trimming took off 0 bases at V and 0 bases at J, with 7 bases between the two ends. Germline assignment: CDR1 SGHKS and CDR2 YYEKEE (reference sequence). This CDR3 has 15 amino acids. CDR3 DNA: TGTGCCAGCAGCTTGGGTTGGAGCTCCTACAATGAGCAGTTCTTC. Encoded protein: CASSLGWSSYNEQFF. The entire variable domain, with the rest obtained from reference TRBV5-5 and TRBJ2-1, is as follows: DAGVTQSPTHLIKTRGQQVTLRCSPISGHKSVSWYQQVLGQGPQFIFQYYEKEERGRGNFPDRFSARQFPNYSSELNVNALLLGDSALYLCASSLGWSSYNEQFFGPGTRLTVL.

This clonotype has ten or more counts. CDR3 loop: CSAREGETQYF. Here the CDR3 DNA reads TGCAGTGCTAGAGAGGGTGAGACCCAGTACTTC. The chain employs TRBV20-1 and TRBJ2-5; D remains ambiguous. Germline-derived CDR1 and CDR2 are DFQATT and SNEGSKA (reference sequence). CDR3 size: 11 residues. Trimming left V 0 bases short and J 5 bases short, with 4 bases between.

The chain uses TRBV4-1 and TRBJ2-3, with TRBD2 matching 9 bases. The CDR3 loop spans 18 amino acids. Trimming cost V 3 bases and J 1 base; bases outside gene matches: 11. In germline, CDR1 is MGHRA, CDR2 YSYEKL. CDR3 coding DNA: TGCGCCAGCAGCCATTTCGGGGCTAGCGGGGTTGGCACAGATACGCAGTATTTT. Translating gives CASSHFGASGVGTDTQYF.

The chain couples TRBV4-1 to TRBJ2-3; TRBD2 matches at 12 bases. Germline trimming cut 4 bases from V and 5 bases from J; bases unmatched to any gene: 4. The CDR3 is 15 amino acids. CDR1 and CDR2 (germline): MGHRA, YSYEKL. CDR3 amino acids: CASSLPTSGGDTQYF. The CDR3 bases are TGCGCCAGCAGCCTCCCGACTAGCGGGGGAGATACGCAGTATTTT.

J is TRBJ1-2 and V is TRBV12-3 or TRBV12-4; no firm D call. The ends were cut back, 4 bases at V and 7 bases at J, with 10 bases in the middle. This CDR3 has 12 residues. CDR3 DNA sequence: TGTGCCAGCAGTTCCAGTTGGCTTGGCTACACCTTC. The encoded protein is CASSSSWLGYTF.

The gene calls are TRBV5-6 and TRBJ2-2, with D hard to call. The germline V and J ends were trimmed by 5 bases and 0 bases, with 8 bases remaining between them. The CDR3 loop spans 14 amino acids. In germline, CDR1 is SGHDT, CDR2 YYEEEE. CDR3: CASRRVPNTGELFF. The DNA of the CDR3 is TGTGCCAGCAGACGGGTCCCGAACACCGGGGAGCTGTTTTTT.